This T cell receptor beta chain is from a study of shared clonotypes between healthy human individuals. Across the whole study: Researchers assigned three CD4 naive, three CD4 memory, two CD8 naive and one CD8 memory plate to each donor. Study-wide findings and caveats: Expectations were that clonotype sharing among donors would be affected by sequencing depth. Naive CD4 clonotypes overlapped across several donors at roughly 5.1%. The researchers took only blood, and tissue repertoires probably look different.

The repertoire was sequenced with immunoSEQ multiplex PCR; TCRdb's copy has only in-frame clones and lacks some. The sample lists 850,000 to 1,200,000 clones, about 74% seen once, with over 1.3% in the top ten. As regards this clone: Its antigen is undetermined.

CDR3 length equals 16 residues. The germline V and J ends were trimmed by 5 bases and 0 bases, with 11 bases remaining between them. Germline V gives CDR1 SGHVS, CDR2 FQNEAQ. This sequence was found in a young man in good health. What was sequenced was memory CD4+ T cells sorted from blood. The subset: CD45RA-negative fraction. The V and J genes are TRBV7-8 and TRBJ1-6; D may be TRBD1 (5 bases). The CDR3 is CASSPRQSSYNSPLHF. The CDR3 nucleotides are TGTGCCAGCAGCCCTCGACAGAGCTCCTATAATTCACCCCTCCACTTT.